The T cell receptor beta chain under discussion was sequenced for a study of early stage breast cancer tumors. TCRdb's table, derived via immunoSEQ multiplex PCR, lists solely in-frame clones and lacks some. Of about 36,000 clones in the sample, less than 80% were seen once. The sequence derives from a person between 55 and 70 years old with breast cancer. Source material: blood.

CDR3 nucleotides: TGCGCCAGCAGTCCCGACATGAACACTGAAGCTTTCTTT. Protein: CASSPDMNTEAFF. This chain connects TRBV5-1 to TRBJ1-1; D unclear. The length of the CDR3 is 13 residues. Germline CDR1 is SGHRS and CDR2 is YFSETQ. V was pared by 5 bases and J by 0 bases, with 8 bases between.